The 25 T cell receptor beta chains below were found in one sample sequenced in a study of T cells after yellow fever vaccination. TCRdb reanalysed the 5' RACE reads using MiXCR and keeps one entry per CDR3 protein. The profile shows under 550,000 distinct CDR3 sequences, 21% of them singletons. Sequencing was performed on PBMCs, taken 21 days after the first yellow fever vaccination. Receptor source: a man between 18 and 29 years old who received the YFV17D yellow fever vaccine.

V is TRBV27 and J is TRBJ2-2, with D uncertain. This CDR3 has 16 residues. Germline assignment: CDR1 MNHEY and CDR2 SMNVEV (reference sequence). Trimming cost V 3 bases and J 3 bases, with 14 bases left between them. The CDR3 DNA sequence: TGTGCCAGCAGTTTTTACGGTTTGGAAGACACCGGGGAGCTGTTTTTT. Encoded protein: CASSFYGLEDTGELFF.

The table lists this clonotype with a few counts. The rearrangement joins TRBV29-1 to TRBJ2-5; possibly TRBD2 for D (5 bases). This CDR3 is 12 amino acids long. CDR1 SQVTM and CDR2 ANQGSEA come from the germline V gene. V was trimmed by 1 base and J by 5 bases, leaving 8 bases between them. This chain's CDR3 is CSVEGGGETQYF. The CDR3 DNA reads as TGCAGCGTTGAAGGCGGCGGGGAGACCCAGTACTTC.

The genes are TRBV4-3 and TRBJ2-7; D might be TRBD2 (5 bases). The CDR3 loop spans 15 amino acids. The ends were cut back, 2 bases at V and 1 base at J, with 12 bases in the middle. CDR1 and CDR2 from the germline V gene are LGHNA and YSLEER. As DNA, the CDR3 is TGCGCCAGCAGCCAACTGGCAGGACTTTCCTACGAGCAGTACTTC. It specifies CASSQLAGLSYEQYF.

The V gene is TRBV6-1, the J gene TRBJ2-3; 10 bases align to TRBD2. This CDR3 contains 15 residues. The V gene end was trimmed by 6 bases and the J gene end by 4 bases; junction bases not matched to a gene: 7. Germline CDR1 is MNHNS and CDR2 is SASEGT. In nucleotides, the CDR3 is TGTGCCAGCAGCTCCGGGACTAGCGAACCAGATACGCAGTATTTT. This gives the protein CASSSGTSEPDTQYF.

This clonotype was counted only a few times. The chain recombines TRBV7-2 with TRBJ2-7; 9 positions agree with TRBD2. With V trimmed by 1 base and J by 11 bases, 6 bases remained unmatched. CDR1 is SGHTA and CDR2 is FQGNSA in the germline V gene. The CDR3 is made up of 13 amino acids. The CDR3 DNA reads TGTGCCAGCAGCTTAGATTCCAGCGGGGGGAAGTACTTC. This encodes CASSLDSSGGKYF.

This chain uses TRBV20-1 with TRBJ2-2; TRBD2 matches at 12 bases. V lost 4 bases, J lost 5 bases, and 8 bases stayed unmatched. The germline CDR1 and CDR2 sequences are DFQATT and SNEGSKA (reference sequence). This CDR3 contains 16 residues. The CDR3 spells CSAKNLAGGTTGELFF. In DNA form, the CDR3 reads TGCAGTGCTAAAAATCTAGCGGGGGGGACAACCGGGGAGCTGTTTTTT.

The V gene is TRBV7-2, the J gene TRBJ2-3; D not certain. V lost 2 bases, J lost 6 bases, and 9 bases lay in between. The CDR3 is 13 amino acids. Germline-derived CDR1 and CDR2 are SGHTA and FQGNSA. CDR3 region: CASSLFRLDTQYF. The CDR3 DNA is TGTGCCAGCAGCTTATTCCGGTTGGATACGCAGTATTTT. Based on the CDR3 plus reference TRBV7-2 and TRBJ2-3, the full variable domain is GAGVSQSPSNKVTEKGKDVELRCDPISGHTALYWYRQSLGQGLEFLIYFQGNSAPDKSGLPSDRFSAERTGGSVSTLTIQRTQQEDSAVYLCASSLFRLDTQYFGPGTRLTVL.

This chain uses TRBV5-4 with TRBJ2-2, with 14 nucleotides matching TRBD2. Germline CDR1 and CDR2: SGHNT and YYREEE (reference sequence). This CDR3 spans 17 amino acids. The junction had 4 bases not matched to a gene; V was cut back by 2 bases and J by 4 bases. The CDR3 here is CASSLRTSGGPTGELFF. As DNA, the CDR3 is TGTGCCAGCAGCTTAAGGACTAGCGGGGGGCCCACCGGGGAGCTGTTTTTT.

The chain links TRBV4-1 to TRBJ1-5, with D possibly TRBD1 on 6 matching bases. This CDR3 contains 16 residues. V gave up 2 bases and J gave up 6 bases, with 17 bases separating them. Germline values: CDR1 MGHRA, CDR2 YSYEKL. CDR3 nucleotide sequence: TGCGCCAGCAGCCAATATCAGGGGCCCTTAAGTCAGCCCCAGCATTTT. Translated: CASSQYQGPLSQPQHF.

This chain links TRBV15 with TRBJ1-5; D is undetermined. Germline CDR1 is LNHNV and CDR2 is YYDKDF (reference sequence). The CDR3 has 14 amino acids. The V gene lost 0 bases and the J gene lost 2 bases, with 5 bases spanning the gap. The CDR3 bases are TGTGCCACCAGCAGAGATCTTGGCAATCAGCCCCAGCATTTT. This codes for CATSRDLGNQPQHF.

The chain is built from TRBV10-3 and TRBJ2-7; possibly TRBD1 for D (6 bases). Trimming removed 4 bases at V and 3 bases at J, with 10 bases between. The CDR3 sequence is 13 residues long. Germline assignment: CDR1 ENHRY and CDR2 SYGVKD. CDR3 nucleotide sequence: TGTGCCATCAGTGGACAGGACGGCTACGAGCAGTACTTC. This translates into CAISGQDGYEQYF.

The chain carries TRBV5-1 and TRBJ1-1, with 8 bases lining up with TRBD1. The V gene's germline CDR1 is SGHRS and CDR2 YFSETQ. CDR3 length equals 16 residues. V dropped 0 bases and J dropped 1; count of bases not matched to a gene: 5. The CDR3 DNA reads as TGCGCCAGCAGCTTGGATCCCAGGGGGCCGAACACTGAAGCTTTCTTT. Its translation is CASSLDPRGPNTEAFF.

This clonotype was recorded a few times. This chain joins TRBV12-3 or TRBV12-4 and TRBJ1-1; 12 bases are shared with TRBD1. The CDR3 runs to 14 residues. Losses at the gene ends were 6 bases for V and 7 bases for J; bases not matched to a gene: 6. The CDR3 protein is CASRSGTGGVEAFF. The CDR3 DNA reads as TGTGCCAGCAGATCCGGGACAGGGGGCGTTGAAGCTTTCTTT.

This clonotype has more than one count but fewer than ten. V gene TRBV1 combines with J gene TRBJ2-7; the D segment call TRBD2 is taken from the table without a DNA check. TRBV1 is an annotated pseudogene. The CDR3 spans 16 residues. The DNA for the CDR3 is TGCACCAGCAGCCAACAGGGGCGGGGGGGTTCCTACGAGCAGTACGTC. Translating gives CTSSQQGRGGSYEQYV.

The table lists this clonotype with a few counts. V and J are TRBV7-3 and TRBJ2-3; 8 bases fit TRBD2. This CDR3 has 16 amino acids. V trimming: 0 bases; J trimming: 4 bases; junction bases outside the gene matches: 6. The germline CDR1 and CDR2 sequences are SGHTA and FQGTGA. Written as DNA, the CDR3 is TGTGCCAGCAGCTTAACCGGGGGGGGCCGTGCAGATACGCAGTATTTT. Protein: CASSLTGGGRADTQYF.

The chain has TRBV30 and TRBJ1-1; perhaps TRBD1 as D (5 bases). CDR1 GTSNPN and CDR2 SVGIG come from the germline V gene (reference sequence). V was shortened by 0 bases and J by 4 bases, with 9 bases between the two germline ends. The CDR3 is made up of 13 amino acids. CDR3 sequence reads: CAWSVLGTTEAFF. The CDR3 DNA reads as TGTGCCTGGAGTGTATTAGGGACCACTGAAGCTTTCTTT.

This clonotype was recorded a few times. V gene TRBV5-4 combines with J gene TRBJ1-3; D unresolved. CDR1 is SGHNT and CDR2 is YYREEE in the germline V gene (reference sequence). The CDR3 is made up of 14 amino acids. V was shortened by 4 bases and J by 4 bases, with 12 bases between the two germline ends. This CDR3 is CASSTWGGGNTIYF. CDR3 sequence (DNA): TGTGCCAGCAGCACGTGGGGAGGCGGAAACACCATATATTTT.

This clonotype was seen a handful of times. This chain joins TRBV15 and TRBJ1-4; a possible D gene is TRBD1 (5 bases). The germline gives CDR1 LNHNV, CDR2 YYDKDF (reference sequence). The V end was cut by 1 base, the J end by 0 bases, with 6 bases between. This CDR3 has 15 amino acids. CDR3 protein: CATSRGQSTNEKLFF. The CDR3 DNA is TGTGCCACCAGCAGAGGACAGTCAACTAATGAAAAACTGTTTTTT.

V and J are TRBV5-6 and TRBJ2-3; 7 bases are a match to TRBD1. The germline CDR1 and CDR2 sequences are SGHDT and YYEEEE. The V and J ends lost 4 bases and 2 bases, in that order; junction bases with no gene match: 7. This CDR3 spans 15 amino acids. Written as DNA, the CDR3 is TGTGCCAGCAGCCATGGGACAGACAACACAGATACGCAGTATTTT. Translated: CASSHGTDNTDTQYF.

This clonotype was counted a few times. The rearrangement uses TRBV5-1 and TRBJ1-5; D is perhaps TRBD1 (5 bases). V was shortened by 5 bases and J by 6 bases, with 18 bases between the two germline ends. From germline, CDR1 is SGHRS and CDR2 YFSETQ. This CDR3 spans 15 amino acids. The chain's CDR3 is CASRPGPGEGQPQHF. The CDR3 DNA follows: TGCGCCAGCAGGCCCGGACCGGGGGAAGGTCAGCCCCAGCATTTT.

This clonotype has more than one count but fewer than ten. The gene calls are TRBV4-2 and TRBJ1-1, with D possibly being TRBD1 (5 bases). Germline CDR1 is LGHNA and CDR2 is YNFKEQ. The length of the CDR3 is 15 residues. Trimming removed 3 bases at V and 0 bases at J, with 11 bases between. CDR3: CASSHRGFLNTEAFF. Here the CDR3 DNA reads TGTGCCAGCAGCCATCGGGGGTTTTTGAACACTGAAGCTTTCTTT.

J is TRBJ1-2 and V is TRBV7-2; D remains unclear. Trimming took off 1 base at V and 3 bases at J, with 9 bases between the two ends. The CDR3 is 14 amino acids. Germline CDR1 SGHTA, CDR2 FQGNSA. CDR3: CASSLDTVDYGYTF. The CDR3, as DNA: TGTGCCAGCAGCTTAGATACGGTAGACTATGGCTACACCTTC.

This clonotype was picked up a small number of times. The gene calls are TRBV5-1 and TRBJ2-7; D ambiguous. The CDR3 runs to 14 residues. CDR1 and CDR2 (germline): SGHRS, YFSETQ. V shed 1 base and J shed 2 bases, with 10 bases lying between them. CDR3: CASSLPGNTYEQYF. The CDR3 DNA sequence: TGCGCCAGCAGCTTGCCAGGAAATACCTACGAGCAGTACTTC.

This clonotype was found a few times. J is TRBJ1-5 and V is TRBV20-1, with D possibly matching TRBD1 (6 bases). Germline-derived CDR1 and CDR2 are DFQATT and SNEGSKA (reference sequence). The CDR3 covers 12 residues. The V end was cut by 1 base, the J end by 9 bases, with 10 bases between. The CDR3 DNA reads TGCAGTGCTAGAGCAGGGGAACGGCCCCAGCATTTT. Its translation is CSARAGERPQHF.

The rearrangement joins TRBV7-9 to TRBJ1-1, with D possibly matching TRBD1 (6 bases). The V gene's germline CDR1 is SEHNR and CDR2 FQNEAQ (reference sequence). The CDR3 covers 16 residues. Trimming left V 5 bases short and J 1 base short, with 17 bases between. As DNA, the CDR3 is TGTGCCAGCAGCAACCCGTCAGGGGTTACGAACACTGAAGCTTTCTTT. Protein sequence: CASSNPSGVTNTEAFF.